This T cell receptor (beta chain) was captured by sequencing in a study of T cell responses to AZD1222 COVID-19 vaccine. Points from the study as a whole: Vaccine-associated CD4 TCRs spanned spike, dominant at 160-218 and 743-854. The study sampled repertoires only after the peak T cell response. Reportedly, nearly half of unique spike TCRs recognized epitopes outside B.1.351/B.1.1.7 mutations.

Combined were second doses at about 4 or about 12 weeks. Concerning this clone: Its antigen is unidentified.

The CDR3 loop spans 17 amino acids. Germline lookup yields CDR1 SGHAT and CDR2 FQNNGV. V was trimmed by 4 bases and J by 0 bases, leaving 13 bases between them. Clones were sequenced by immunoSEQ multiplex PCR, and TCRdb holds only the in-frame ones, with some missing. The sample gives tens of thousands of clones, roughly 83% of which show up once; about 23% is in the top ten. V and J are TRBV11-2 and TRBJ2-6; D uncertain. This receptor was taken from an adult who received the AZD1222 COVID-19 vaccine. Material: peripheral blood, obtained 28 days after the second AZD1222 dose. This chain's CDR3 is CASSSRTTPSGANVLTF. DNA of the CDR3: TGTGCCAGCAGCTCCCGTACAACCCCCTCTGGGGCCAACGTCCTGACTTTC.